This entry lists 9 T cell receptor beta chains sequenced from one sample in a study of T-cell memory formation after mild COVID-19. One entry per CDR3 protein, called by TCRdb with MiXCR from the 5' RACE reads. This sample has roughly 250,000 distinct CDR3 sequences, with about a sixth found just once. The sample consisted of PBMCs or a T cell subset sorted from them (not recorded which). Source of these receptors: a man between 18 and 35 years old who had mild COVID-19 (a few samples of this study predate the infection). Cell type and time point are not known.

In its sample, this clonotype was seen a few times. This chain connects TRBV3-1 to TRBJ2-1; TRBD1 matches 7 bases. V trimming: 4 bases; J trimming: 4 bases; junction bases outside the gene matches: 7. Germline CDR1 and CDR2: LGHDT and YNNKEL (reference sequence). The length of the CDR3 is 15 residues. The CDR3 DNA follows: TGTGCCAGCAGCCCAGGGACAGTACCTTACAATGAGCAGTTCTTC. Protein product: CASSPGTVPYNEQFF.

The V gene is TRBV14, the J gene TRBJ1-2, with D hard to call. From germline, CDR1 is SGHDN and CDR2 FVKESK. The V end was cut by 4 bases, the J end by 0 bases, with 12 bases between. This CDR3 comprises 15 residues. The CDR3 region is CASSLLHLANYGYTF. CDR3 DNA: TGTGCCAGCAGCCTACTACATCTAGCTAACTATGGCTACACCTTC.

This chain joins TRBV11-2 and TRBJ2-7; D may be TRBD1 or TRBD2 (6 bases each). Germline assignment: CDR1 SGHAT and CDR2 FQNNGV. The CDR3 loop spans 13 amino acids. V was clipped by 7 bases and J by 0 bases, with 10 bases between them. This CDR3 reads CASNREDSYEQYF. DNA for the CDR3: TGTGCCAGCAACAGGGAGGACTCCTACGAGCAGTACTTC.

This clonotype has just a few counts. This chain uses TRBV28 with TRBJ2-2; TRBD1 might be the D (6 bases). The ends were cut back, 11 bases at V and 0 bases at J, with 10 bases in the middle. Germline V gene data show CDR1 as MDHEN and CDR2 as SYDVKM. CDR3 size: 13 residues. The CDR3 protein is CAFGTPNTGELFF. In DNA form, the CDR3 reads TGTGCCTTCGGGACACCGAACACCGGGGAGCTGTTTTTT.

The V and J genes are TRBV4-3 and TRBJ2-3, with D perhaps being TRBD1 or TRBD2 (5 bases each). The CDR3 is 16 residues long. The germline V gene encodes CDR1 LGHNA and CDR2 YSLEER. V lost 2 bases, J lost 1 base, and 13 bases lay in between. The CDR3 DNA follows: TGCGCCAGCAGCCAACTCGTGGGGGTCGGCACAGATACGCAGTATTTT. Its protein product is CASSQLVGVGTDTQYF.

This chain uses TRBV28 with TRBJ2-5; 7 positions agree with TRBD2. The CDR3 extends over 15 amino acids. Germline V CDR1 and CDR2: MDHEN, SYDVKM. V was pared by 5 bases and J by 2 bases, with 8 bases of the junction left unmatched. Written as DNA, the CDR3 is TGTGCCAGCAGTGTCTCGGGACTACCACAAGAGACCCAGTACTTC. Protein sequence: CASSVSGLPQETQYF.

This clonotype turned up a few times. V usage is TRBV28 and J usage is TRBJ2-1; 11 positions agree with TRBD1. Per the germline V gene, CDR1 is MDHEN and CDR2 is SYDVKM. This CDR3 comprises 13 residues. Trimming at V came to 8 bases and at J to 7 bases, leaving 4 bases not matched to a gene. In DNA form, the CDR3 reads TGTGCCAGCCGGACAGGGGGCGGGAATGAGCAGTTCTTC. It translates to CASRTGGGNEQFF.

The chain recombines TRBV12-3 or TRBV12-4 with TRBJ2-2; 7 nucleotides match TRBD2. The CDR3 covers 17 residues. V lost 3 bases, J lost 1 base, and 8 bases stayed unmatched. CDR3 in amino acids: CASSLTQRGRNTGELFF. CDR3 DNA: TGTGCCAGCAGTTTGACCCAGCGGGGACGGAACACCGGGGAGCTGTTTTTT.

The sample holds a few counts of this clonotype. CDR3 residues: CAIKGTLKTSTDTQYF. CDR3 nucleotides: TGTGCCATCAAAGGGACGCTGAAGACTAGCACAGATACGCAGTATTTT. The chain employs TRBV10-3 and TRBJ2-3; D is possibly TRBD1 or TRBD2 (5 bases each). CDR1 and CDR2 from the germline V gene are ENHRY and SYGVKD. The CDR3 runs 16 residues. Trimming cost V 7 bases and J 0 bases, with 17 bases left between them.